This TCR beta chain was identified in a study of shared clonotypes between healthy human individuals. Study background: Three CD4 naive, three CD4 memory, two CD8 naive and one CD8 memory plate were used per donor.

The DNA input per sorted-subset replicate PCR was roughly 210 ng, corresponding to some 30,000 T cell genomes. TCRdb's copy holds only in-frame clones and misses some; the assay was immunoSEQ multiplex PCR. This table holds millions of clones, just over 90% found once. Trimming removed 3 bases from V and 2 bases from J; junction bases left unmatched: 9. The CDR3 runs to 17 residues. Germline assignment: CDR1 SGDLS and CDR2 YYNGEE. The naive CD8 subset, CD45RO-negative cells positively selected for CCR7, excluded terminally differentiated effector memory CD45RA+ cells. The sample was naive CD8+ T cells from PBMCs. The genes are TRBV9 and TRBJ2-1; 9 nucleotides line up with TRBD2. This sequence was found in a man between 18 and 29 years old in good health. Some clones in this sample may be carry-over from other donors' samples. The CDR3 region is CASSGGWLAGTYNEQFF. CDR3 nucleotide sequence: TGTGCCAGCAGCGGAGGCTGGCTAGCGGGGACCTACAATGAGCAGTTCTTC.